What follows are 25 T cell receptor beta chains derived from one specimen sequenced in a study of neurological immune-mediated disorders. TCRdb ran MiXCR on the 5' RACE reads and lists one entry per CDR3 protein. Here the sample spans roughly 48,000 distinct CDR3 sequences, 4.5% to 7% being singletons. The specimen sequenced was CD4+ T cells from blood. The receptors come from a woman younger than 30 with multiple sclerosis.

This clonotype was seen repeatedly, ten times or more. The chain is built from TRBV4-2 and TRBJ2-2; 10 bases are a match to TRBD2. The CDR3 sequence is 17 residues long. In germline, CDR1 is LGHNA, CDR2 YNFKEQ. V shed 3 bases and J 1 base; nucleotides not matched to a gene: 5. CDR3 bases: TGTGCCAGCAGCCACCATACTAGCGGGGTGAACACCGGGGAGCTGTTTTTT. It specifies CASSHHTSGVNTGELFF.

This chain links TRBV18 with TRBJ1-6; a weak D match, TRBD1 (6 bases). CDR3 length equals 16 residues. V was shortened by 3 bases and J by 5 bases, with 14 bases between the two germline ends. Germline-derived CDR1 and CDR2 are KGHSH and LQKENI. CDR3 region: CASSPVMAGDNSPLHF. The CDR3 DNA is TGTGCCAGCTCACCGGTAATGGCAGGGGATAATTCACCCCTCCACTTT.

This clonotype was seen at least ten times. The V gene is TRBV28, the J gene TRBJ1-2; D call uncertain. The CDR3 loop spans 13 amino acids. Germline values: CDR1 MDHEN, CDR2 SYDVKM. V was trimmed by 5 bases and J by 0 bases, leaving 7 bases between them. CDR3 in amino acids: CASSVQSNYGYTF. CDR3 bases: TGTGCCAGCAGTGTACAGTCTAACTATGGCTACACCTTC.

Details on this clonotype: In this CDR3 the conserved last residue, phenylalanine or tryptophan, is missing, so a read error is likely. The chain couples TRBV4-1 to TRBJ2-5; tentatively, D is TRBD1 or TRBD2 (6 bases each). CDR3 length: 15 amino acids. In germline, CDR1 is MGHRA, CDR2 YSYEKL. The CDR3 spells CANSQGIGGLETQYL. CDR3 bases: TGCGCCAACAGCCAAGGGATTGGGGGGCTAGAGACCCAGTACTTA.

The chain links TRBV20-1 to TRBJ2-1; D possibly corresponds to TRBD2 (6 bases). The germline V gene has CDR1 DFQATT and CDR2 SNEGSKA (reference sequence). The CDR3 is made up of 16 amino acids. V was trimmed by 0 bases and J by 0 bases, leaving 12 bases between them. CDR3 nucleotides: TGCAGTGCTAGAGAGCGGGGCGGCAGCTCCTACAATGAGCAGTTCTTC. It encodes CSARERGGSSYNEQFF.

This clonotype was seen at least ten times. This chain joins TRBV20-1 and TRBJ1-2, with unresolved D. Germline assignment: CDR1 DFQATT and CDR2 SNEGSKA (reference sequence). Trimming left V 3 bases short and J 4 bases short, with 21 bases between. This CDR3 has 16 amino acids. CDR3: CSARSRPSKTPYGYTF. The CDR3 DNA sequence: TGCAGTGCTAGGTCGCGGCCGAGTAAAACCCCCTATGGCTACACCTTC.

This clonotype was observed at least ten times. The rearrangement joins TRBV7-2 to TRBJ2-1; 8 nucleotides agree with TRBD2. This CDR3 has 14 amino acids. The V and J ends lost 4 bases and 3 bases, in that order; junction bases with no gene match: 2. Germline V gene lookup returns CDR1 SGHTA and CDR2 FQGNSA. The CDR3 nucleotides read TGTGCCAGCAGCTCGGGACTAGTCTACAATGAGCAGTTCTTC. Protein sequence: CASSSGLVYNEQFF.

The table lists this clonotype with many counts. The chain combines TRBV12-3 or TRBV12-4 with TRBJ1-4; D not certain. The ends were cut back, 2 bases at V and 7 bases at J, with 11 bases in the middle. CDR3 size: 14 residues. CDR3: CASSLRAEREKLFF. The DNA for the CDR3 is TGTGCCAGCAGTTTACGGGCCGAACGTGAAAAACTGTTTTTT.

This clonotype was recorded many times. V gene TRBV7-2 combines with J gene TRBJ2-1; 9 positions agree with TRBD1. CDR1 is SGHTA and CDR2 is FQGNSA in the germline V gene. This CDR3 is built from 14 residues. J lost 8 bases, V lost 6 bases, and 8 bases had no gene match. CDR3 loop: CASRSDRGKDEQFF. DNA of the CDR3: TGTGCCAGCAGGTCCGACAGGGGGAAGGATGAGCAGTTCTTC.

The chain carries TRBV6-5 and TRBJ2-3; 8 bases map to TRBD1. V trimming: 0 bases; J trimming: 5 bases; junction bases outside the gene matches: 4. This CDR3 has 15 amino acids. Germline CDR1 is MNHEY and CDR2 is SVGAGI. The CDR3 DNA reads as TGTGCCAGCAGTTACTCCCGGACAGGGATAGATACGCAGTATTTT. It specifies CASSYSRTGIDTQYF.

This clonotype was counted between two and nine times. The rearrangement links TRBV20-1 to TRBJ1-5; perhaps TRBD1 as D (6 bases). In germline, CDR1 is DFQATT, CDR2 SNEGSKA (reference sequence). This CDR3 comprises 14 residues. Trimming cost V 1 base and J 5 bases, with 12 bases left between them. The CDR3 bases are TGCAGTGCTAGAGCCACAGGGAAACATCAGCCCCAGCATTTT. Translation gives CSARATGKHQPQHF.

At least ten counts were recorded for this clonotype. The chain uses TRBV5-1 and TRBJ1-3; D ambiguous. The CDR3 is 16 residues long. In germline, CDR1 is SGHRS, CDR2 YFSETQ. V was cut by 0 bases and J by 2 bases, with 12 bases left in between. CDR3 sequence reads: CASSLAGEEAGNTIYF. The CDR3 nucleotides read TGCGCCAGCAGCTTGGCTGGGGAGGAAGCTGGAAACACCATATATTTT.

This clonotype was counted ten times or more. The genes are TRBV20-1 and TRBJ2-3; TRBD1 is a possible D gene (5 bases). CDR3 length: 13 residues. Germline V lookup: CDR1 DFQATT, CDR2 SNEGSKA (reference sequence). The V end lost 5 bases, the J end lost 4 bases, and 13 bases lay between the germline ends. DNA of the CDR3: TGCAGTGCTTCCAGGGCCATCCCAGATACGCAGTATTTT. Protein product: CSASRAIPDTQYF.

This chain uses TRBV9 with TRBJ2-5; TRBD1 is a possible D gene (5 bases). With 4 bases removed from V and 4 bases from J, the gap between germline ends came to 29 bases. Germline CDR1 reads SGDLS; CDR2 reads YYNGEE. This CDR3 is built from 19 residues. CDR3: CASSPLLQETILPTETQYF. CDR3 sequence (DNA): TGTGCCAGCAGCCCACTACTACAGGAAACAATCCTACCCACAGAGACCCAGTACTTC.

Here the CDR3 reads CSATGEREYEQFF. CDR3 DNA sequence: TGCAGTGCTACGGGGGAGCGGGAGTACGAGCAGTTCTTC. This chain joins TRBV20-1 and TRBJ2-1; 8 nucleotides align to TRBD2. The CDR3 is made up of 13 amino acids. Germline CDR1 and CDR2: DFQATT and SNEGSKA (reference sequence). J gave up 10 bases and V 4 bases, and 9 bases lay outside the gene matches.

This clonotype was detected ten times or more. This rearrangement joins TRBV20-1 to TRBJ1-4, with TRBD1 identical over 10 bases. V was clipped by 5 bases and J by 7 bases; unmatched bases: 7. CDR3 size: 14 residues. Per the germline V gene, CDR1 is DFQATT and CDR2 is SNEGSKA (reference sequence). For the CDR3, the DNA is TGCAGTGCTCTCTTCGGACAGGGGGTTGAAAAACTGTTTTTT. It encodes CSALFGQGVEKLFF.

The rearrangement links TRBV5-1 to TRBJ1-1; possible D gene TRBD1, 6 bases. Trimming took 4 bases from V and 7 from J, leaving 14 bases between them. The germline V gene has CDR1 SGHRS and CDR2 YFSETQ. This CDR3 is 13 amino acids long. The CDR3 sequence: CASSLPQGREAFF. The CDR3 DNA reads as TGCGCCAGCAGCCTACCTCAGGGGCGTGAAGCTTTCTTT. The full variable domain, completed using reference TRBV5-1 and TRBJ1-1, is KAGVTQTPRYLIKTRGQQVTLSCSPISGHRSVSWYQQTPGQGLQFLFEYFSETQRNKGNFPGRFSGRQFSNSRSEMNVSTLELGDSALYLCASSLPQGREAFFGQGTRLTVV.

This clonotype has ten or more counts. This chain joins TRBV7-6 and TRBJ2-2; the match to TRBD1 covers 8 bases. Germline loops: CDR1 SGHVS, CDR2 FNYEAQ. The length of the CDR3 is 16 residues. The J segment lost 2 bases and the V segment lost 5 bases, leaving 7 bases of the junction unmatched. DNA of the CDR3: TGTGCCAGCAGCCTAAGGACAGGGCCCAACACCGGGGAGCTGTTTTTT. Its protein product is CASSLRTGPNTGELFF.

Many counts were recorded for this clonotype. The rearrangement links TRBV4-1 to TRBJ1-5; D is unresolved. This CDR3 is built from 14 residues. CDR1 and CDR2 from the germline V gene are MGHRA and YSYEKL. V lost 2 bases and J lost 0, with 5 bases in between. In nucleotides, the CDR3 is TGCGCCAGCAGCCAACAGAATAGCAATCAGCCCCAGCATTTT. This translates into CASSQQNSNQPQHF.

This clonotype was seen many times. The V and J genes are TRBV20-1 and TRBJ2-2, with 10 nucleotides matching TRBD2. This CDR3 is built from 17 residues. Germline values: CDR1 DFQATT, CDR2 SNEGSKA (reference sequence). Germline trimming cut 2 bases from V and 1 base from J; bases unmatched to any gene: 7. The CDR3 protein is CSARPVLAGKNTGELFF. The DNA of the CDR3 is TGCAGTGCTAGACCGGTACTAGCGGGGAAGAACACCGGGGAGCTGTTTTTT.

The chain has TRBV29-1 and TRBJ2-7, with 9 bases matching TRBD1. V lost 5 bases and J lost 4; bases outside the gene matches: 12. This CDR3 spans 15 amino acids. CDR1 is SQVTM and CDR2 is ANQGSEA in the germline V gene. The CDR3 spells CSVRRVTGGLYEQYV. The DNA for the CDR3 is TGCAGCGTTCGTAGGGTTACAGGGGGCCTTTACGAGCAGTACGTC.

This clonotype showed up many times. The genes are TRBV6-2 or TRBV6-3 and TRBJ2-1, with TRBD2 identical over 7 bases. The V segment lost 6 bases and the J segment 3 bases; nucleotides outside the gene matches: 11. The CDR3 has 16 residues. Germline lookup yields CDR1 MNHEY and CDR2 SVGEGT. DNA for the CDR3: TGTGCCAGCAGGAAGGGCGGCGGGAGCGTCTACAATGAGCAGTTCTTC. Protein: CASRKGGGSVYNEQFF.

This clonotype is termed medium-sized. The chain links TRBV29-1 to TRBJ2-5, with D perhaps matching TRBD2 (6 bases). The length of the CDR3 is 14 residues. In germline, CDR1 is SQVTM, CDR2 ANQGSEA. V gave up 7 bases and J gave up 6 bases, with 21 bases separating them. For the CDR3, the DNA is TGCAGCGCACACACCGGGAGCCCTGAGAAGACCCAGTACTTC. This encodes CSAHTGSPEKTQYF.

This clonotype was seen at least ten times. The rearrangement uses TRBV7-9 and TRBJ2-7; 10 positions match TRBD2. The CDR3 sequence is 15 residues long. The germline V gene has CDR1 SEHNR and CDR2 FQNEAQ (reference sequence). Germline trimming cut 4 bases from V and 2 bases from J; bases unmatched to any gene: 5. CDR3 sequence: CASSSSSGGTYEQYF. CDR3 sequence (DNA): TGTGCCAGCAGCTCTTCTAGCGGGGGAACCTACGAGCAGTACTTC.

This clonotype was counted ten times or more. The chain is built from TRBV7-9 and TRBJ1-6; D remains ambiguous. The CDR3 has 14 amino acids. Per the germline V gene, CDR1 is SEHNR and CDR2 is FQNEAQ (reference sequence). V dropped 0 bases and J dropped 6 bases, with 6 bases sitting between them. CDR3 loop: CASSLANSNSPLHF. CDR3 bases: TGTGCCAGCAGCTTAGCAAACTCTAATTCACCCCTCCACTTT.